The clone carrying this T cell receptor beta chain was found a few times. This entry comes from a study of T-cell memory formation after mild COVID-19. Study at large: There were largely donor-specific TCR clusters.

Constant-segment primers and 5'RACE yielded cDNA libraries for TCR alpha and TCR beta, each carrying sample barcodes and UMIs. MiXCR, applied by TCRdb to the 5' RACE reads, yields one record per CDR3 protein. The table includes 470,000 or so distinct CDR3 sequences, roughly 18% detected once. V was pared by 1 base and J by 4 bases, with 14 bases between. The CDR3 extends over 15 amino acids. The germline V gene has CDR1 SGDLS and CDR2 YYNGEE. J is TRBJ1-2 and V is TRBV9; D might be TRBD1 (5 bases). This clonotype was obtained from a man between 18 and 35 years old who had mild COVID-19 (a few samples of this study predate the infection). Cell type and time point are not known. The sequencing input was PBMCs or a T cell subset sorted from them (not recorded which). CDR3 bases: TGTGCCAGCAGCGTACAGGGTTCTCCCCTCTATGGCTACACCTTC. It translates to CASSVQGSPLYGYTF.